This note documents a single T cell receptor (beta chain) sequence. After removal of 8 bases from V and 4 bases from J, the junction contained 18 bases not matched to a gene. CDR1 and CDR2 (germline): KGHSH, LQKENI. This CDR3 spans 17 amino acids. Study processing details: Reference gene primer amplification gave nucleated cell count estimates. Data came from immunoSEQ multiplex PCR; TCRdb stores just in-frame clones and leaves some out. V and J calls and clone size follow that table, whereas D and trimming were derived from the DNA. The data contain about 81,000 clones, roughly 80% of them singletons. This specimen belongs to a study of blood T cell repertoires in COVID-19. Across the study: Acute-phase and convalescent COVID-19 samples originated in the United States, Italy and Spain. PBMCs, B-cell-depleted T cells, or T cells provided the cDNA or gDNA that made up the material.

The sequence came from a human donor in a cohort sampled during active COVID-19. Sequencing was done on a sample of peripheral blood. The rearrangement links TRBV18 to TRBJ1-1; the match to TRBD1 covers 8 bases. The CDR3 DNA sequence: TGTGCCAGCCCTCGAGGAGGGCCAGGGGGCGAGGTCACTGAAGCTTTCTTT. This sequence encodes CASPRGGPGGEVTEAFF.